This paragraph covers one T cell receptor (beta chain) sequence. This specimen belongs to a study of cytomegalovirus exposure and HLA in healthy donors. Primers included in the PCR were 60 Vbeta and 13 Jbeta primers. Libraries were prepared by immunoSEQ multiplex PCR; TCRdb keeps only in-frame clonotypes and omits some of them. The sample holds some 93,000 clones, 65% to 85% seen once. Trimming took off 2 bases at V and 7 bases at J, with 9 bases between the two ends. The CDR3 consists of 12 residues. Germline V gene sequence: CDR1 ENHRY, CDR2 SYGVKD. This TCR was sampled from a man in his fifties or sixties in good health and CMV-seronegative. V and J are TRBV10-3 and TRBJ2-7, with D uncertain. Specimen: PBMCs. The CDR3: CAISEANREQYF. CDR3 nucleotide sequence: TGTGCCATCAGTGAGGCGAACCGGGAGCAGTACTTC.